Listed below are T cell receptor beta chains from one sample, sequenced in a study of T cells in tuberculosis. The data were produced by immunoSEQ multiplex PCR, yet TCRdb's version contains in-frame clones alone and is incomplete. The profile shows 85,000 to 90,000 clones, approximately 91% of them singletons. The sequenced sample consisted of CD1b-GMM tetramer-negative cells sorted from PBMCs. These receptors all stem from an adult woman with latent tuberculosis. Each CDR3 is given with its conserved first and last residue. The D gene is left open where the match is weak. For some rows the clone size is stated as once, few or many, or as a class when expanded; others skip it.

cdr3_aa	cdr3_nt	clone_size	v_call	j_call	d_call
CATSRDKRYEQFF	TGTGCCACCAGCAGAGATAAGCGTTATGAGCAGTTCTTC	NA	TRBV15	TRBJ2-1	NA
CAISAGNYGYTF	TGTGCCATCAGTGCCGGTAACTATGGCTACACCTTC	NA	TRBV10-3	TRBJ1-2	NA
CASSVDRVFMNTEAFF	TGTGCCAGCAGTGTGGACAGGGTATTCATGAACACTGAAGCTTTCTTT	NA	TRBV2	TRBJ1-1	TRBD1
CASGSGQVYEQYF	TGTGCTAGTGGTTCCGGACAGGTCTACGAGCAGTACTTC	NA	TRBV12-5	TRBJ2-7	TRBD1
CASSERNSYEQYF	TGTGCCAGCAGTGAAAGGAACAGCTACGAGCAGTACTTC	NA	TRBV2	TRBJ2-7	NA
CASSYPGLANNEQFF	TGTGCCAGCAGTTACCCGGGACTAGCTAACAATGAGCAGTTCTTC	NA	TRBV6-5	TRBJ2-1	TRBD2
CASSQERDWAGGYTF	TGTGCCAGCAGCCAAGAACGGGACTGGGCAGGTGGCTACACCTTC	NA	TRBV4-1	TRBJ1-2	NA
CASSFGTGESTDTQYF	TGTGCCAGCAGCTTCGGGACAGGGGAGAGCACAGATACGCAGTATTTT	NA	TRBV7-2	TRBJ2-3	TRBD1
CASSPSPSGDTDTQYF	TGCGCCAGCAGCCCCTCCCCTAGCGGGGACACAGATACGCAGTATTTT	NA	TRBV4-1	TRBJ2-3	TRBD2
CASSTGSGIQYF	TGTGCCAGCAGCACAGGGTCGGGCATTCAGTACTTC	NA	TRBV28	TRBJ2-4	NA
CASSIEGVNTEAFF	TGTGCCAGTAGTATAGAAGGGGTGAACACTGAAGCTTTCTTT	NA	TRBV19	TRBJ1-1	NA
CASSFDRVDTGELFF	TGTGCCAGCAGCTTTGACAGGGTAGACACCGGGGAGCTGTTTTTT	once	TRBV5-6	TRBJ2-2	TRBD1
CASSLGQGLFF	TGTGCCAGCAGCTTGGGACAGGGCCTGTTCTTC	NA	TRBV7-9	TRBJ2-1	TRBD1
CASSLFRTGELFF	TGTGCCAGCAGCTTATTCAGGACCGGGGAGCTGTTTTTT	NA	TRBV7-6	TRBJ2-2	NA
CASSSTGQGGNEQFF	TGCGCCAGCAGCTCTACAGGTCAGGGGGGCAATGAGCAGTTCTTC	NA	TRBV5-1	TRBJ2-1	NA